This T cell receptor (beta chain) was captured in a study of identical twins. The germline V gene encodes CDR1 DFQATT and CDR2 SNEGSKA (reference sequence). V was shortened by 6 bases and J by 0 bases, with 11 bases between the two germline ends. This CDR3 is 13 amino acids long. TCRdb reanalysed the 5' RACE reads using MiXCR and keeps one entry per CDR3 protein. The profile shows over 600,000 distinct CDR3 sequences, over 20% of them singletons. Separately, the same data were catalogued under a study of T cells expressing NK-cell markers. That paper states: It was sorted CD3+CD56-NKG2C+, CD3+CD56+NKG2C- and CD3+CD56+NKG2C+ T cells that provided the TCR beta repertoires.

The chain employs TRBV20-1 and TRBJ1-2; D may be TRBD1 (5 bases). This clonotype was sampled from a woman between 18 and 30 years old in good health. The sequenced material came from PBMCs. The CDR3 bases are TGCAGTGCGAATCAGGGTTCTAACTATGGCTACACCTTC. It translates to CSANQGSNYGYTF.